The entry that follows covers one T cell receptor (beta chain) sequence. Its antigen remains unknown. The sample originates from a study of CD8+ T cells in alopecia areata. About the study: For the treated group, dosing was oral tofacitinib at 5 to 10 mg twice daily. Study-wide points: Lesional scalp, especially alopecia totalis/universalis, showed higher clonality than normal scalp.

Obtained from alopecia areata patients were lesional scalp punch biopsies along with peripheral blood. PBMCs yielded sorted CD4+ and CD8+ T cells. Extraction of RNA preceded its reverse transcription into cDNA, which served as the sequencing template. Sequencing was performed with immunoSEQ multiplex PCR; in TCRdb, only in-frame clones are kept and a portion is missing. Among 180,000 or so clones listed, roughly 66% were seen once. Trimming at V came to 4 bases and at J to 9 bases, leaving 12 bases not matched to a gene. Germline values: CDR1 MNHNY, CDR2 SVGAGI (reference sequence). This CDR3 region has 16 residues.

The sample consisted of CD8+ T cells sorted from blood, taken at week 0. This sequence originates from a human donor with alopecia areata. This rearrangement joins TRBV6-6 to TRBJ1-6; 7 bases are shared with TRBD1. The CDR3 loop reads CASSFPSRGKGSPLHF. Written as DNA, the CDR3 is TGTGCCAGCAGTTTCCCCAGCAGGGGGAAGGGTTCACCCCTCCACTTT.